Shown below are 24 T cell receptor beta chains from a single sample sequenced in a study of shared clonotypes between healthy human individuals. Profiling relied on immunoSEQ multiplex PCR, and the TCRdb table lists in-frame clones only, not all of them. The sample comprises about 2.4 million clones, 80% to 95% of which are singletons, and 0.35% to 0.45% rests with the top ten. The sample taken for sequencing was naive CD4+ T cells from PBMCs. Regarding subset: CD45RA+ positively selected. The origin of the receptors is a man between 18 and 35 years old in good health. Some clones in this sample may be carry-over from other donors' samples.

To note about this clone: One end of the junction fails to match germline, which may point to a read error. The V call is TRBV30, the J call TRBJ1-2; maybe TRBD1 (5 bases). The CDR3 sequence is 10 residues long. Germline CDR1 and CDR2: GTSNPN and SVGIG (reference sequence). The CDR3 sequence is CAWSRPGTLF. CDR3 DNA sequence: TGTGCCTGGAGCCGACCCGGGACCCTCTTC.

Worth noting for this clone: It is likely a read error, because the conserved phenylalanine at the end of the CDR3 is missing. No DNA is shown, since the ends of the CDR3 on it are uncertain; the CDR3 is the one TCRdb lists. V usage is TRBV6-5 and J usage is TRBJ2-7; TRBD2, the D gene given by the table, was not confirmed from the DNA. From germline, CDR1 is MNHEY and CDR2 SVGAGI. Both ends counted, the CDR3 spans 11 residues. This chain's CDR3 is CASSYSGGSYL.

This rearrangement joins TRBV5-1 to TRBJ2-2, with D unresolved. Trimming left V 1 base short and J 7 bases short, with 8 bases between. The CDR3 extends over 13 amino acids. Germline CDR1 and CDR2: SGHRS and YFSETQ. The CDR3 sequence is CASSLSVNGELFF. CDR3 in DNA: TGCGCCAGCAGCTTGTCGGTAAACGGGGAGCTGTTTTTT. Full variable domain (outside the CDR3, taken from reference TRBV5-1 and TRBJ2-2): KAGVTQTPRYLIKTRGQQVTLSCSPISGHRSVSWYQQTPGQGLQFLFEYFSETQRNKGNFPGRFSGRQFSNSRSEMNVSTLELGDSALYLCASSLSVNGELFFGEGSRLTVL.

The chain combines TRBV5-4 with TRBJ2-7, with D possibly being TRBD1 (6 bases). CDR1 and CDR2 (germline): SGHNT, YYREEE (reference sequence). CDR3 length equals 17 residues. V dropped 4 bases and J dropped 2 bases, with 22 bases sitting between them. This chain's CDR3 is CASSPRAVVGAAYEQYF. CDR3 nucleotides: TGTGCCAGCAGCCCCCGGGCGGTGGTGGGGGCAGCCTACGAGCAGTACTTC.

On this clone: A much larger clone is a single base away; this may be a read error. Additional DNA sequences in this sample encode the identical CDR3. The chain recombines TRBV28 with TRBJ2-2; D is undetermined. Trimming removed 5 bases at V and 2 bases at J, with 3 bases between. The CDR3 length is 12 residues. The V gene's germline CDR1 is MDHEN and CDR2 SYDVKM. CDR3 coding DNA: TGTGCCAGCAGTCTAAACACCGGGGAGCTGTTTTTT. This gives the protein CASSLNTGELFF.

This chain joins TRBV14 and TRBJ1-2; D might be TRBD1 (6 bases). Germline V gives CDR1 SGHDN, CDR2 FVKESK. CDR3 size: 13 residues. Trimming cost V 4 bases and J 3 bases, with 9 bases left between them. CDR3 loop: CASSPRTDYGYTF. CDR3 DNA: TGTGCCAGCAGCCCCCGGACAGACTATGGCTACACCTTC. The variable domain in full, completed from reference TRBV14 and TRBJ1-2, reads EAGVTQFPSHSVIEKGQTVTLRCDPISGHDNLYWYRRVMGKEIKFLLHFVKESKQDESGMPNNRFLAERTGGTYSTLKVQPAELEDSGVYFCASSPRTDYGYTFGSGTRLTVV.

V and J are TRBV28 and TRBJ2-7, with 8 bases matching TRBD1. Germline CDR1 reads MDHEN; CDR2 reads SYDVKM. With V trimmed by 2 bases and J by 2 bases, 8 bases remained unmatched. The CDR3 contains 16 residues. The CDR3 reads CASSLPGTGITYEQYF. In DNA form, the CDR3 reads TGTGCCAGCAGTTTACCAGGGACAGGCATTACCTACGAGCAGTACTTC.

The chain joins TRBV7-9 to TRBJ2-7; no definite D call. V lost 7 bases and J lost 6, with 19 bases in between. Germline assignment: CDR1 SEHNR and CDR2 FQNEAQ (reference sequence). This CDR3 is 14 amino acids long. CDR3 DNA: TGTGCCAGCAACTACGGAAACCCCCTTCTCGAGCAGTACTTC. Protein product: CASNYGNPLLEQYF.

J is TRBJ2-7 and V is TRBV28; D might be TRBD2 (6 bases). In germline, CDR1 is MDHEN, CDR2 SYDVKM. Between the trimmed V and J ends, which lost 3 bases and 4 bases, there was a span of 16 bases. The CDR3 loop spans 15 amino acids. DNA for the CDR3: TGTGCCAGCAGTTTTGCGGGAACAACGAAATACGAGCAGTACTTC. Translating gives CASSFAGTTKYEQYF. Full variable domain (remainder filled in from reference TRBV28 and TRBJ2-7): DVKVTQSSRYLVKRTGEKVFLECVQDMDHENMFWYRQDPGLGLRLIYFSYDVKMKEKGDIPEGYSVSREKKERFSLILESASTNQTSMYLCASSFAGTTKYEQYFGPGTRLTVT.

The V gene is TRBV2, the J gene TRBJ2-5, with TRBD2 as a possible D gene (5 bases). Germline assignment: CDR1 SNHLY and CDR2 FYNNEI. Trimming cost V 7 bases and J 4 bases, with 16 bases left between them. The CDR3 runs 14 residues. CDR3 sequence reads: CASTLSEGGETQYF. In DNA, the CDR3 is TGTGCCAGCACTTTAAGTGAGGGTGGAGAGACCCAGTACTTC.

This clone was observed a few times. The chain couples TRBV28 to TRBJ1-5; TRBD1 agrees at 7 bases. Trimming at V came to 6 bases and at J to 2 bases, leaving 4 bases not matched to a gene. CDR1 is MDHEN and CDR2 is SYDVKM in the germline V gene. CDR3 size: 14 residues. This CDR3 reads CASRNRGGNQPQHF. Here the CDR3 DNA reads TGTGCCAGCAGAAACAGGGGAGGCAATCAGCCCCAGCATTTT.

This chain uses TRBV19 with TRBJ2-1, with D unresolved. With 5 bases removed from V and 7 bases from J, the gap between germline ends came to 6 bases. The CDR3 sequence is 11 residues long. Germline CDR1 and CDR2: LNHDA and SQIVND (reference sequence). CDR3 amino acids: CASSVRNEQFF. CDR3 coding DNA: TGTGCCAGTAGTGTCAGGAATGAGCAGTTCTTC. The complete variable domain, with remaining parts taken from reference TRBV19 and TRBJ2-1, reads DGGITQSPKYLFRKEGQNVTLSCEQNLNHDAMYWYRQDPGQGLRLIYYSQIVNDFQKGDIAEGYSVSREKKESFPLTVTSAQKNPTAFYLCASSVRNEQFFGPGTRLTVL.

The gene calls are TRBV19 and TRBJ2-7, with D perhaps given as TRBD1 or TRBD2 (5 bases each). The germline V gene encodes CDR1 LNHDA and CDR2 SQIVND (reference sequence). V was clipped by 7 bases and J by 6 bases, with 10 bases between them. This CDR3 comprises 11 residues. CDR3 sequence (DNA): TGTGCCAGTACCAAGGGGAGCGAGCAGTACTTC. Translation: CASTKGSEQYF.

The rearrangement joins TRBV30 to TRBJ1-1; TRBD1 agrees at 7 bases. This CDR3 comprises 13 residues. Trimming removed 7 bases from V and 2 bases from J; junction bases left unmatched: 7. The germline gives CDR1 GTSNPN, CDR2 SVGIG (reference sequence). CDR3 region: CAFKGQPNTEAFF. The DNA for the CDR3 is TGTGCCTTTAAGGGACAGCCAAACACTGAAGCTTTCTTT.

The chain joins TRBV6-6 to TRBJ2-7, with 8 nucleotides matching TRBD1. V was pared by 7 bases and J by 2 bases, with 7 bases of the junction left unmatched. CDR1 MNHNY and CDR2 SVGAGI come from the germline V gene (reference sequence). The CDR3 length is 14 residues. Here the CDR3 reads CASTHGTGAYEQYF. CDR3 DNA: TGTGCCAGCACCCACGGGACAGGAGCCTACGAGCAGTACTTC.

This chain connects TRBV7-2 to TRBJ2-3; possibly TRBD1 for D (6 bases). Germline CDR1 and CDR2: SGHTA and FQGNSA. The V end was cut by 6 bases, the J end by 1 base, with 11 bases between. This CDR3 comprises 14 residues. CDR3 sequence: CASSTGRGTDTQYF. CDR3 nucleotide sequence: TGTGCCAGCAGTACAGGGCGCGGCACAGATACGCAGTATTTT.

The J gene is TRBJ2-7, the V gene TRBV7-8, with unresolved D. Germline-derived CDR1 and CDR2 are SGHVS and FQNEAQ. V lost 4 bases, J lost 3 bases, and 7 bases lay in between. The CDR3 extends over 12 amino acids. This CDR3 is CASSSTYYEQYF. The CDR3 nucleotides are TGTGCCAGCAGCTCTACCTACTACGAGCAGTACTTC.

V and J are TRBV10-3 and TRBJ2-5, with D maybe TRBD2 (5 bases). Germline V lookup: CDR1 ENHRY, CDR2 SYGVKD. The CDR3 runs 12 residues. V dropped 4 bases and J dropped 5 bases, with 8 bases sitting between them. The CDR3 is CAISARRETQYF. As DNA, the CDR3 is TGTGCCATCAGTGCTCGGAGGGAGACCCAGTACTTC.

This rearrangement joins TRBV10-1 to TRBJ2-7, with D possibly matching TRBD1 (6 bases). Germline V gene data show CDR1 as WNHNN and CDR2 as SYGVQD (reference sequence). The CDR3 length is 14 residues. The V gene lost 6 bases and the J gene lost 2 bases, with 14 bases spanning the gap. The chain's CDR3 is CASSRGQSPYEQYF. DNA for the CDR3: TGCGCCAGCAGCCGGGGACAATCTCCCTACGAGCAGTACTTC.

As for this clone: Other DNA sequences in the same sample also yield this CDR3. The chain joins TRBV5-1 to TRBJ1-1; D not resolved. V shed 0 bases and J shed 0 bases, with 6 bases lying between them. CDR3 length equals 14 residues. In germline, CDR1 is SGHRS, CDR2 YFSETQ. For the CDR3, the DNA is TGCGCCAGCAGCTTGGCTGCAGTGAACACTGAAGCTTTCTTT. This gives the protein CASSLAAVNTEAFF.

The rearrangement uses TRBV23-1 and TRBJ2-6; no firm D call. TRBV23-1 is labeled an ORF, and its function is uncertain. V was shortened by 5 bases and J by 5 bases, with 19 bases between the two germline ends. The CDR3 covers 17 residues. The CDR3 nucleotides read TGCGCCAGCAGTACCTTACCGCAACAAAGTCGGGCCAACGTCCTGACTTTC. Translation: CASSTLPQQSRANVLTF.

This sequence joins TRBV5-1 and TRBJ2-1; D possibly corresponds to TRBD2 (6 bases). V was shortened by 5 bases and J by 8 bases, with 14 bases between the two germline ends. The CDR3 is made up of 13 amino acids. Germline V gene sequence: CDR1 SGHRS, CDR2 YFSETQ. The CDR3 here is CASRRLEGDEQFF. The CDR3 DNA reads TGCGCCAGCAGGCGACTAGAAGGCGATGAGCAGTTCTTC.

The chain carries TRBV7-8 and TRBJ2-7, with 12 positions matching TRBD2. Germline V lookup: CDR1 SGHVS, CDR2 FQNEAQ. J lost 2 bases, V lost 1 base, and 9 bases had no gene match. CDR3 size: 18 residues. The CDR3 DNA reads TGTGCCAGCAGCTTAGGCTGGCTAGCGGGAGGGGGCACCTACGAGCAGTACTTC. Protein sequence: CASSLGWLAGGGTYEQYF.

V usage is TRBV5-1 and J usage is TRBJ2-7, with 10 bases fitting TRBD1. From germline, CDR1 is SGHRS and CDR2 YFSETQ. Trimming at V came to 4 bases and at J to 5 bases, leaving 9 bases not matched to a gene. The CDR3 runs to 15 residues. The CDR3 DNA is TGCGCCAGCAGCGTCGGGACAGGGGTGTTGGACGAGCAGTACTTC. Translating gives CASSVGTGVLDEQYF. The complete variable domain, with remaining parts taken from reference TRBV5-1 and TRBJ2-7, reads KAGVTQTPRYLIKTRGQQVTLSCSPISGHRSVSWYQQTPGQGLQFLFEYFSETQRNKGNFPGRFSGRQFSNSRSEMNVSTLELGDSALYLCASSVGTGVLDEQYFGPGTRLTVT.